The clone carrying this T cell receptor beta chain was seen more than once but under ten times. Its antigen remains unidentified. Isolated per sample were at least 6.5 million PBMCs. Extraction of total RNA produced a minimum of 5.5 micrograms from each sample. Combining a sample-barcoded 5' primer with a J-beta primer mix, a second PCR ran for roughly 6 to 12 cycles. A template-switch adaptor containing 12 random nucleotides labeled each cDNA molecule. TCRdb reprocessed the 5' RACE reads via MiXCR and lists one record per CDR3 protein. In the table there are 800,000 to 1,000,000 distinct CDR3 sequences, about 48% of which are singletons. Germline lookup yields CDR1 MGHDK and CDR2 SYGVNS. Trimming stripped 3 bases from V and 7 bases from J, with 13 bases between. This CDR3 spans 14 amino acids. The data stem from a study of blood T cells in healthy people across ages. Study results and caveats: As age increased, TCR beta diversity per million T cells fell in a roughly linear fashion.

The sequencing sample was made of blood. This clonotype was sampled from a man aged 30-40 years in good health. The chain carries TRBV25-1 and TRBJ1-5, with D possibly being TRBD1 (5 bases). The CDR3 is CASSEGGFNQPQHF. CDR3 DNA sequence: TGTGCCAGCAGTGAGGGGGGGTTCAACCAGCCCCAGCATTTT.